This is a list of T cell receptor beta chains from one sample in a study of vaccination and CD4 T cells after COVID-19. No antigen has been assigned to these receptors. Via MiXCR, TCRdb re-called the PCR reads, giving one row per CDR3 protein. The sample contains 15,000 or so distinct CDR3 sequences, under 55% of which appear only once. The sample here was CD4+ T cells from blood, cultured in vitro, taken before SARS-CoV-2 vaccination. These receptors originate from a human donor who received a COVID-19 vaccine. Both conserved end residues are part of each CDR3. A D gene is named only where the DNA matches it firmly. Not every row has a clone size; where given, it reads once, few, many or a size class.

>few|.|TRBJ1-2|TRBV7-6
CASSPLYREGYTF
TGTGCCAGCAGCCCACTCTACAGGGAAGGCTACACCTTC
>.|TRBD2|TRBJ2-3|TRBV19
CASAGDGADTQYF
TGTGCCAGTGCGGGGGATGGGGCAGATACGCAGTATTTT
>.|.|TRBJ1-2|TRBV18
CASSPPGRTGANYGYTF
TGTGCCAGCTCACCACCCGGTCGTACAGGTGCTAACTATGGCTACACCTTC
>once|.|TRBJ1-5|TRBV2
CASSEDRQPQHF
TGTGCCAGCAGTGAAGATCGTCAGCCCCAGCATTTT
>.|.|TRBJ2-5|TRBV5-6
CASSLVTLWQETQYF
TGTGCCAGCAGCTTGGTGACCCTATGGCAAGAGACCCAGTACTTC
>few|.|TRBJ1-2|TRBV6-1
CASSFQGGRTSLHYGYTF
TGTGCCAGTAGCTTCCAGGGTGGCCGTACCTCTCTCCACTATGGCTACACCTTC
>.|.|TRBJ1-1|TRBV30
CAWARDTEAFF
TGTGCCTGGGCTAGGGACACTGAAGCTTTCTTT
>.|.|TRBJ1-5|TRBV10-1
CASSEFVIGGNQPQHF
TGCGCCAGCAGTGAGTTCGTCATCGGAGGCAATCAGCCCCAGCATTTT
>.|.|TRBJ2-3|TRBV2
CASSEAAGFTDTQYF
TGTGCCAGCAGTGAGGCGGCAGGGTTCACAGATACGCAGTATTTT
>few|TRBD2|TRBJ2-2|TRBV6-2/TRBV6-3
CASSDLAGRIGELFF
TGTGCCAGCAGTGATCTAGCGGGGCGGATCGGGGAGCTGTTTTTT
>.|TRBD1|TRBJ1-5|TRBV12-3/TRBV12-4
CASSSTFRGAVQPQHF
TGTGCCAGCAGTTCCACATTCAGGGGGGCAGTGCAGCCCCAGCATTTT
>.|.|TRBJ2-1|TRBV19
CASSSRSYNEQFF
TGTGCCAGTTCTAGCCGCTCCTACAATGAGCAGTTCTTC
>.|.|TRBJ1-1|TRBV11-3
CASSHRDTISEAFF
TGTGCCAGCAGCCACCGGGACACGATCTCTGAAGCTTTCTTT
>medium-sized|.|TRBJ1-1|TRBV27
CASSRPGQFGEAFF
TGTGCCAGCAGTAGACCCGGACAGTTTGGTGAAGCTTTCTTT